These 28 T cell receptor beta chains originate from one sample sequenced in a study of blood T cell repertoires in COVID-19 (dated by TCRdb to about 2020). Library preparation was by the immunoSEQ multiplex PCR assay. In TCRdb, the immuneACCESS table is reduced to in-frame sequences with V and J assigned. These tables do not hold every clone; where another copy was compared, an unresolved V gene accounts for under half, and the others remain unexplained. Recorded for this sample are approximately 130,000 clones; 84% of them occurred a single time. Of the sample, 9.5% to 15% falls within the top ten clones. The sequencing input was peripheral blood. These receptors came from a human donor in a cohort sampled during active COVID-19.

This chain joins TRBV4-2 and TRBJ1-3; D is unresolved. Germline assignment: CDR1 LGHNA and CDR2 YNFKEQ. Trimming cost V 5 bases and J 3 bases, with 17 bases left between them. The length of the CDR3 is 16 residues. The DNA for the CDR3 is TGTGCCAGCAGCGTACGCATAACAGAGTTTGGAAACACCATATATTTT. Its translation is CASSVRITEFGNTIYF.

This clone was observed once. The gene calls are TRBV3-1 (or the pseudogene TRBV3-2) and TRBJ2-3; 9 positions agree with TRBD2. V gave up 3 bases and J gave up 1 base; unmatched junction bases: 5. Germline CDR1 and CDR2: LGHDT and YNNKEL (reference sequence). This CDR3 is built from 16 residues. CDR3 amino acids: CASSQLAGRGTDTQYF. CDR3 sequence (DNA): TGTGCCAGCAGCCAGCTAGCGGGGAGAGGCACAGATACGCAGTATTTT.

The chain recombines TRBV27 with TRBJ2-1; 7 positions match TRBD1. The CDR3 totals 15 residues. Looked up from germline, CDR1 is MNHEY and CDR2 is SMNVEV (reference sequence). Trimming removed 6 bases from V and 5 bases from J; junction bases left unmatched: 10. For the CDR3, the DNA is TGTGCCAGCAGCAGGATTAGACAGGGAAACAATGAGCAGTTCTTC. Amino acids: CASSRIRQGNNEQFF.

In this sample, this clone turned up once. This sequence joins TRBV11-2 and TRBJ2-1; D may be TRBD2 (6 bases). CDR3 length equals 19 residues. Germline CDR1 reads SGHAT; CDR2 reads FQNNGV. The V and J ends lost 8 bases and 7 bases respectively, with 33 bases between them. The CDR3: CASLPTLGARGGERNEQFF. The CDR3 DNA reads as TGTGCCAGCCTTCCTACTTTAGGGGCGAGAGGCGGGGAAAGAAATGAGCAGTTCTTC.

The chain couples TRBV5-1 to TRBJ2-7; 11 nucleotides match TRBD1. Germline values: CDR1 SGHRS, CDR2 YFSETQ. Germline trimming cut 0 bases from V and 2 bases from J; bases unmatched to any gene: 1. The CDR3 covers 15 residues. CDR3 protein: CASSLVGQGAYEQYF. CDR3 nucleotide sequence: TGCGCCAGCAGCTTGGTGGGACAGGGGGCCTACGAGCAGTACTTC.

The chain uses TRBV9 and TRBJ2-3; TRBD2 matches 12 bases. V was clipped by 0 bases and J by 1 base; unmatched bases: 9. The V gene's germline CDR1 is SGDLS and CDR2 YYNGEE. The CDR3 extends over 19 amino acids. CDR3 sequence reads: CASSVGAPSGGAGTDTQYF. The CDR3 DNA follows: TGTGCCAGCAGCGTAGGGGCTCCTAGCGGGGGGGCAGGCACAGATACGCAGTATTTT. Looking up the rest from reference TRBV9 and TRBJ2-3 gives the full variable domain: DSGVTQTPKHLITATGQRVTLRCSPRSGDLSVYWYQQSLDQGLQFLIQYYNGEERAKGNILERFSAQQFPDLHSELNLSSLELGDSALYFCASSVGAPSGGAGTDTQYFGPGTRLTVL.

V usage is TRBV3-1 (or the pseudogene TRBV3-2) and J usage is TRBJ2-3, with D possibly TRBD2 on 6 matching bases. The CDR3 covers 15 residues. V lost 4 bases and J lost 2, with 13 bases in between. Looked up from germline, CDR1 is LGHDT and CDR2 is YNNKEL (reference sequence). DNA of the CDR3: TGTGCCAGCAGCCCCACTCGGACTATCACAGATACGCAGTATTTT. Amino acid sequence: CASSPTRTITDTQYF.

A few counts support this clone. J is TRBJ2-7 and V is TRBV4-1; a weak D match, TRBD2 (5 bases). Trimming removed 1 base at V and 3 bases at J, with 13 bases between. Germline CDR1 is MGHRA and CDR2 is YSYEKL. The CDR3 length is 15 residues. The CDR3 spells CASSQGWGGGYEQYF. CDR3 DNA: TGCGCCAGCAGCCAAGGTTGGGGTGGAGGCTACGAGCAGTACTTC.

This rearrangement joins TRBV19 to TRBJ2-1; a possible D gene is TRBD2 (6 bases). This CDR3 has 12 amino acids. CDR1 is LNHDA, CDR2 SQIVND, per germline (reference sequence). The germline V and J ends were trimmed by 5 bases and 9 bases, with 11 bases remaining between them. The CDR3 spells CASSRRGSEQFF. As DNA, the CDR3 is TGTGCCAGTAGTCGGAGGGGCTCTGAGCAGTTCTTC.

CDR3 amino acids: CASSSRGQGNGYTF. CDR3 sequence (DNA): TGTGCCAGCAGCTCGCGGGGACAGGGAAATGGCTACACCTTC. The chain links TRBV5-5 to TRBJ1-2; TRBD1 matches 9 bases. The CDR3 extends over 14 amino acids. V shed 3 bases, J shed 6 bases, and the junction held 6 bases outside the gene matches. Germline V CDR1 and CDR2: SGHKS, YYEKEE (reference sequence).

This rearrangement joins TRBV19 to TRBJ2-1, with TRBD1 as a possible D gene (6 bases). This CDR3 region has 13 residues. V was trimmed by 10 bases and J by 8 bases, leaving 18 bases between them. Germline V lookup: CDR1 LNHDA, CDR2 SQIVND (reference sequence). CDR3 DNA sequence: TGTGCCACCTCCGACCAGGGGTGGGATGAGCAGTTCTTC. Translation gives CATSDQGWDEQFF.

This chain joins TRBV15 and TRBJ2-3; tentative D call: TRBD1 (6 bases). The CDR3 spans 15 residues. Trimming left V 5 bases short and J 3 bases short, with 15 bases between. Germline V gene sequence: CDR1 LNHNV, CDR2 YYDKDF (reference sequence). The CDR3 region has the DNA TGTGCCACCAGCCGGCAGGGGCTGTTGACAGATACGCAGTATTTT. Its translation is CATSRQGLLTDTQYF.

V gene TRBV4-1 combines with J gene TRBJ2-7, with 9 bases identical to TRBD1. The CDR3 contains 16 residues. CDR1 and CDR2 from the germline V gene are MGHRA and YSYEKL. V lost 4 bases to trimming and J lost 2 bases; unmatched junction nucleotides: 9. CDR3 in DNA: TGCGCCAGCAGCCCGGGACAGGGTGCAGCAGCCTACGAGCAGTACTTC. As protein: CASSPGQGAAAYEQYF.

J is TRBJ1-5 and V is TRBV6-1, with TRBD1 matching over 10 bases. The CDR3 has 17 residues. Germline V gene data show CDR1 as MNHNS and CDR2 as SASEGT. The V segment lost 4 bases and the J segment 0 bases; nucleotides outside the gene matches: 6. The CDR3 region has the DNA TGTGCCAGCAGTGGGGACAGGGGCGAGTATAGCAATCAGCCCCAGCATTTT. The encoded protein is CASSGDRGEYSNQPQHF.

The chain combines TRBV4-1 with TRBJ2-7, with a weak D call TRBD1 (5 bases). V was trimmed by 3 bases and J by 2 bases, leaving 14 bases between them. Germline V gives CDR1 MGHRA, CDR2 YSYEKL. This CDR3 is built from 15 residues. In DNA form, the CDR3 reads TGCGCCAGCAGCCAGGGCCCAGGCAGGGCCTACGAGCAGTACTTC. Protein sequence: CASSQGPGRAYEQYF.

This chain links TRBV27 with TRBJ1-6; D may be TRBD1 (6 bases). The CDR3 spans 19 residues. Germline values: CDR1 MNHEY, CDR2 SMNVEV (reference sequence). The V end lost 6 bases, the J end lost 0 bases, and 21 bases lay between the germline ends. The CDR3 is CASSRQTTWDISYNSPLHF. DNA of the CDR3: TGTGCCAGCAGCCGACAAACCACATGGGACATCTCCTATAATTCACCCCTCCACTTT.

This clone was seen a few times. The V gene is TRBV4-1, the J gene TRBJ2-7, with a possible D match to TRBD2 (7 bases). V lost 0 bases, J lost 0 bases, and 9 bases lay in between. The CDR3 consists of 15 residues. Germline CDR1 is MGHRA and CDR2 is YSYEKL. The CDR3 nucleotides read TGCGCCAGCAGCCAAGATGGGGGGGCCTCCTACGAGCAGTACTTC. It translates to CASSQDGGASYEQYF.

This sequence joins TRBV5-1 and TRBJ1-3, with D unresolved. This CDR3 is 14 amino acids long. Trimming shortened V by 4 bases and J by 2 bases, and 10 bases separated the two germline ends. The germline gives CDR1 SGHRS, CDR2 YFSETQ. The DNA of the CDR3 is TGCGCCAGCAGCCTAACAGACCCTGGAAACACCATATATTTT. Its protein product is CASSLTDPGNTIYF.

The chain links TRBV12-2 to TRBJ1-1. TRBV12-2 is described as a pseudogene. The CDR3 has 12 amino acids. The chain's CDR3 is CASGGEHGEAFF. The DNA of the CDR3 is TGTGCAAGCGGAGGTGAACACGGTGAAGCTTTCTTT.

The CDR3: CASSPGLYQETQYF. The DNA for the CDR3 is TGCGCCAGCAGCCCGGGACTCTACCAAGAGACCCAGTACTTC. The chain uses TRBV5-1 and TRBJ2-5, with D possibly matching TRBD2 (6 bases). The germline V and J ends were trimmed by 4 bases and 0 bases, with 10 bases remaining between them. The CDR3 consists of 14 residues. Per germline, CDR1 SGHRS and CDR2 YFSETQ.

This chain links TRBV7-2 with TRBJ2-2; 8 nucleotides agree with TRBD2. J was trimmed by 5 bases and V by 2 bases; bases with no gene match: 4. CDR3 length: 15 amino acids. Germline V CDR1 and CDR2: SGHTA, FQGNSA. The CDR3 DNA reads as TGTGCCAGCAGCTTATTGGCGGGGGGTACCGGGGAGCTGTTTTTT. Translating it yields CASSLLAGGTGELFF.

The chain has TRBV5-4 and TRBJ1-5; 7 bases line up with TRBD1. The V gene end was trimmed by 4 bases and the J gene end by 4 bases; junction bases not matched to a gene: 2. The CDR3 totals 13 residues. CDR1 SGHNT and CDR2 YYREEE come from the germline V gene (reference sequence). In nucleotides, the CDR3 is TGTGCCAGCAGCCTGGGACAGAATCAGCCCCAGCATTTT. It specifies CASSLGQNQPQHF.

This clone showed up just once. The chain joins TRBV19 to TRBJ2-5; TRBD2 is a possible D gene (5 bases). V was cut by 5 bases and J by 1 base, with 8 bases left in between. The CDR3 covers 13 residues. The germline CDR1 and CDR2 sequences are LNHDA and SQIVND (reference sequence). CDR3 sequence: CASSPGIQETQYF. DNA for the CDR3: TGTGCCAGTAGTCCCGGGATCCAAGAGACCCAGTACTTC.

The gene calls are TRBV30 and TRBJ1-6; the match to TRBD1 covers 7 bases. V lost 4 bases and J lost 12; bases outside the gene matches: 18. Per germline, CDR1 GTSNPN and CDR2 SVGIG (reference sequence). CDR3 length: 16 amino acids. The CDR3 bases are TGTGCCTGGACTTTCCGGGTAGGGACAGAAGGAGGACCCCTCCACTTT. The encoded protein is CAWTFRVGTEGGPLHF.

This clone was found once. The CDR3 coding sequence is TGTGCCACCAGCGAGAGCTCAGCGGCTAACTATGGCTACACCTTC. Translating it yields CATSESSAANYGYTF. This chain connects TRBV15 to TRBJ1-2; unclear D gene. The CDR3 has 15 residues. V lost 5 bases to trimming and J lost 0 bases, with 13 bases between them. Germline V gene data show CDR1 as LNHNV and CDR2 as YYDKDF (reference sequence). Full variable domain (rest looked up from reference TRBV15 and TRBJ1-2): DAMVIQNPRYQVTQFGKPVTLSCSQTLNHNVMYWYQQKSSQAPKLLFHYYDKDFNNEADTPDNFQSRRPNTSFCFLDIRSPGLGDTAMYLCATSESSAANYGYTFGSGTRLTVV.

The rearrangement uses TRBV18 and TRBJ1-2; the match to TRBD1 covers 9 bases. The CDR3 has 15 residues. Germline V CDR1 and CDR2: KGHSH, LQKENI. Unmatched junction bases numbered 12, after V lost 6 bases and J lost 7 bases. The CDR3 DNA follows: TGTGCCAGCTCCCGGACTGACAGGGGGAGTCCTGGCTACACCTTC. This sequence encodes CASSRTDRGSPGYTF.

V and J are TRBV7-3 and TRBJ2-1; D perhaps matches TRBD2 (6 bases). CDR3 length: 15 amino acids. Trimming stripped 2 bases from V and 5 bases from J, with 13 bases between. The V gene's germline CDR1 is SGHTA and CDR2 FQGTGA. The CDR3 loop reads CASSLSLASHNEQFF. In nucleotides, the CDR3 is TGTGCCAGCAGCTTATCGCTAGCGAGTCACAATGAGCAGTTCTTC.

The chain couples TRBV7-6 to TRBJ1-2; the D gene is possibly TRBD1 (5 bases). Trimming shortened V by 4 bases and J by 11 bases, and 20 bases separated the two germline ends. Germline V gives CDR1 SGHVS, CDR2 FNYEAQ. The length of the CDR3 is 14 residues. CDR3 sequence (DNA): TGTGCCAGCAGCTCGCACGGTCGGGGGGAGCGGTACACCTTC. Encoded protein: CASSSHGRGERYTF.